The rows below give T cell receptor beta chains drawn from one sample of a study of cytomegalovirus exposure and HLA in healthy donors. TCRdb keeps only in-frame clones here, not all; method: immunoSEQ multiplex PCR. The sample lists over 150,000 clones, about 84% occurring once. Sequencing was done on a sample of PBMCs. The receptors were sampled from a man younger than 30 in good health and CMV-seronegative. Both conserved end residues are part of each CDR3. Each record gives: clone size, D gene, J gene, V gene, CDR3 protein, CDR3 DNA. A D gene is named only where the DNA matches it firmly. Clone size is stated in some rows and not others, as once, few, many or a class when expanded.

once,TRBD2,TRBJ2-1,TRBV27,CASSLWPSGGLDEQFF,TGTGCCAGCAGTTTATGGCCTAGCGGGGGGTTGGATGAGCAGTTCTTC
NA,NA,TRBJ2-3,TRBV6-6,CASSGQLSTDTQYF,TGTGCCAGCAGTGGACAGCTTAGCACAGATACGCAGTATTTT
NA,NA,TRBJ1-2,TRBV27,CASRGTSSNYGYTF,TGTGCCAGCCGCGGGACTTCATCTAACTATGGCTACACCTTC
NA,NA,TRBJ1-1,TRBV11-3,CASSLFVVANTEAFF,TGTGCCAGCAGCTTATTTGTTGTAGCGAACACTGAAGCTTTCTTT
NA,TRBD2,TRBJ2-1,TRBV27,CASSLPQGSGSSEQFF,TGTGCCAGCAGTTTACCCCAGGGTAGCGGGAGTTCTGAGCAGTTCTTC
few,NA,TRBJ1-1,TRBV7-9,CASSSPDSYTEAFF,TGTGCCAGCAGCTCGCCCGACAGTTACACTGAAGCTTTCTTT
NA,NA,TRBJ2-2,TRBV11-3,CASSAQGNTGELFF,TGTGCCAGCAGCGCCCAGGGGAACACCGGGGAGCTGTTTTTT
once,NA,TRBJ1-1,TRBV6-5,CASSHGGPATEAFF,TGTGCCAGCAGCCACGGCGGCCCGGCCACTGAAGCTTTCTTT
NA,NA,TRBJ2-1,TRBV5-1,CASSLVGTPVVEQFF,TGCGCCAGCAGCTTGGTCGGGACTCCCGTGGTGGAGCAGTTCTTC
NA,TRBD2,TRBJ2-3,TRBV5-6,CASSVGTSGGRDTQYF,TGTGCCAGCAGCGTCGGGACTAGCGGGGGCAGGGATACGCAGTATTTT
NA,NA,TRBJ2-7,TRBV27,CASSFVGSSYEQYF,TGTGCCAGCAGTTTTGTGGGGAGCTCCTACGAGCAGTACTTC
NA,NA,TRBJ2-3,TRBV7-8,CASSSDYSTDTQYF,TGTGCCAGCAGCTCAGACTATTCCACAGATACGCAGTATTTT
once,NA,TRBJ1-2,TRBV6-6,CASSYEEPGYGYTF,TGTGCCAGCAGTTATGAGGAGCCGGGGTATGGCTACACCTTC